This entry features one TCR beta chain sequence. This specimen belongs to a study of blood T cell repertoires in COVID-19. The method was immunoSEQ multiplex PCR; TCRdb's version includes in-frame clones alone and lacks a portion of them. The sample has about 330,000 clones; 92% are singletons. The study counted Cohort 3 donors as recovered given two negative PCRs, clearance, or symptom resolution. Germline values: CDR1 LGHDT, CDR2 YNNKEL (reference sequence). V dropped 4 bases and J dropped 3 bases, with 9 bases sitting between them. CDR3 size: 13 residues. The sequence came from a woman under 40 who had recovered from COVID-19. The chain recombines TRBV3-1 (or the pseudogene TRBV3-2) with TRBJ1-1, with a weak D call TRBD1 (5 bases). The specimen sequenced was PBMCs or T cells enriched from blood (not recorded which). CDR3 nucleotides: TGTGCCAGCAGCCCCCGGGGGGACACTGAAGCTTTCTTT. Translated: CASSPRGDTEAFF.